A selection of T cell receptor beta chains follows, all from one sample in a study of blood T cell repertoires in COVID-19. Assay: immunoSEQ multiplex PCR; the TCRdb copy retains only in-frame clones and omits some. The sample yields about 140,000 clones, about 70% seen once. Sequenced material: peripheral blood. The receptors were gathered from a man older than 75 with acute or convalescent COVID-19. Both conserved end residues are trimmed from each CDR3. The order of the fields is J gene, D gene, CDR3 length, V gene, CDR3 protein. The D gene is left open where the match is weak.

TRBJ1-5 | . | 11 | TRBV6-1 | ASSEYSNQPQH
TRBJ2-1 | . | 10 | TRBV24-1 | ATGTGYNEQF
TRBJ2-2 | TRBD1 | 13 | TRBV5-4 | ASSEGQGRAGELF
TRBJ2-2 | TRBD2 | 13 | TRBV5-1 | ASSFSGANTGELF
TRBJ2-7 | TRBD1 | 15 | TRBV7-2 | ASSLAFLRDSFYEQY
TRBJ1-1 | . | 10 | TRBV29-1 | SVVEAASEAF
TRBJ1-6 | TRBD1 | 14 | TRBV5-6 | ASSLAGTGRDSPLH
TRBJ2-7 | TRBD2 | 11 | TRBV7-8 | ASSRGGPYEQY
TRBJ2-3 | TRBD2 | 16 | TRBV27 | ASSLRGLAGGSTDTQY
TRBJ2-3 | . | 12 | TRBV7-2 | ASSQGGGRDTQY
TRBJ1-6 | . | 15 | TRBV7-2 | ASSPQRGFSYNSPLH
TRBJ2-1 | TRBD1 | 12 | TRBV19 | ASSPGGSYNEQF
TRBJ1-4 | . | 14 | TRBV3-1/TRBV3-2 | ASSQDWQQSNEKLF
TRBJ2-2 | . | 15 | TRBV12-5 | ASGLGRPGRGTGELF
TRBJ1-1 | . | 13 | TRBV18 | ASSPVGGENTEAF
TRBJ1-2 | TRBD1 | 13 | TRBV19 | ASNSLAGTAYGYT
TRBJ1-3 | . | 14 | TRBV7-9 | ASSRDATRERNTIY
TRBJ1-6 | . | 16 | TRBV11-2 | ASSSRSQQGWARSPLH
TRBJ2-4 | TRBD2 | 14 | TRBV19 | ASSRLGLADQNIQY
TRBJ2-3 | TRBD1 | 13 | TRBV28 | ASRARDRLSDTQY
TRBJ2-1 | TRBD1 | 15 | TRBV18 | ASSLVGGQGAFNEQF
TRBJ2-7 | . | 12 | TRBV3-1/TRBV3-2 | ASSPLDSQNEQY
TRBJ2-1 | TRBD1 | 12 | TRBV19 | ASSLGTVYNEQF
TRBJ1-1 | TRBD1 | 12 | TRBV4-2 | ASSQDPGGGRAF
TRBJ2-1 | . | 14 | TRBV5-1 | ASSLDLGGYYNEQF
TRBJ1-5 | TRBD1 | 15 | TRBV7-3 | ARRQGGFPYSNQPQH
TRBJ2-7 | . | 12 | TRBV25-1 | ASSGGGAGYEQY
TRBJ2-1 | . | 13 | TRBV5-1 | ASSLSGQTLNEQF
TRBJ2-7 | . | 11 | TRBV10-1 | ASSEFPTYEQY
TRBJ2-2 | . | 12 | TRBV7-3 | ASSSHRNTGELF
TRBJ2-1 | . | 11 | TRBV7-3 | ASSSGQRAEQF
TRBJ1-5 | TRBD1 | 12 | TRBV3-1/TRBV3-2 | ASSQDRGMGPQH
TRBJ2-3 | . | 11 | TRBV5-6 | ASSLVRADTQY
TRBJ1-4 | TRBD1 | 11 | TRBV19 | ASKQGAVEKLF
TRBJ1-6 | . | 13 | TRBV6-5 | ATTGSYSYNSPLH
TRBJ2-5 | TRBD1 | 15 | TRBV4-1 | ASSQYVTGGGEETQY
TRBJ1-6 | TRBD1 | 12 | TRBV30 | AWSTGTDNSPLH
TRBJ1-2 | . | 11 | TRBV4-3 | ASSQDRDYGYT
TRBJ2-7 | TRBD2 | 12 | TRBV3-1/TRBV3-2 | ASSPDSGGYEQY
TRBJ1-5 | TRBD1 | 10 | TRBV7-8 | ASSPGTVAQH
TRBJ1-6 | . | 11 | TRBV19 | ASTGLLDSPLH
TRBJ1-5 | . | 13 | TRBV19 | ASSIEEGQNQPQH
TRBJ1-2 | TRBD1 | 11 | TRBV2 | ASRDRLGYGYT
TRBJ2-7 | TRBD2 | 15 | TRBV28 | ASSYVQGTSGNYEQY
TRBJ1-2 | . | 11 | TRBV10-3 | AISGSQIDGYT
TRBJ2-2 | . | 13 | TRBV7-3 | ASSFTGTNTGELF
TRBJ2-2 | TRBD2 | 13 | TRBV5-5 | ASSLLGEGPGELF
TRBJ2-1 | . | 13 | TRBV3-1/TRBV3-2 | ASSQGPGSSNEQF
TRBJ1-1 | TRBD1 | 16 | TRBV28 | ASSPLGQGAGWDTEAF